This TCR beta chain was captured in a study of T cell changes during pregnancy in multiple sclerosis. Here immunoSEQ multiplex PCR was the method, and the copy in TCRdb shows in-frame clones only, minus some. Altogether approximately 90,000 clones are present, approximately 90% being singletons, with the ten largest covering around 0.93%. Concerning this clone: Other DNA sequences from this sample encode an identical CDR3 as well.

The CDR3 is 14 amino acids. CDR1 is MDHEN and CDR2 is SYDVKM in the germline V gene. Deletions cut 5 bases from V and 2 bases from J, with 13 bases between. Source: peripheral blood, taken before pregnancy. The V and J genes are TRBV28 and TRBJ2-7, with TRBD2 as a possible D gene (5 bases). The TCR originated in a female donor with multiple sclerosis, enrolled in a pregnancy study. In DNA form, the CDR3 reads TGTGCCAGCAGTCTCGGACTCGTCCCCTACGAGCAGTACTTC. The encoded protein is CASSLGLVPYEQYF.